The 17 T cell receptor beta chains below come from one sample, sequenced in a study of cytomegalovirus exposure and HLA in healthy donors (dated by TCRdb to 2016 to 2017). The library was built by means of the immunoSEQ multiplex PCR assay. For the multiplex PCR, a mixture combining 60 forward primers for TCR Vbeta segments and 13 reverse primers for TCR Jbeta segments was used. TCRdb provides this immuneACCESS table in a form limited to in-frame rearrangements. Some clones are lacking; in checked studies, under half of them reflect an unresolved V gene, and why the rest are absent is not known. The sample yields 190,000 or so clones; approximately 79% were counted once. The ten top clones hold 1.5% of the sample. The sequencing input was PBMCs. All receptors come from a girl between 10 and 17 years old in good health and CMV-seropositive.

The chain uses TRBV7-2 and TRBJ1-4; D is perhaps TRBD1 (5 bases). Trimming shortened V by 4 bases and J by 0 bases, and 12 bases separated the two germline ends. The CDR3 consists of 16 residues. The germline CDR1 and CDR2 sequences are SGHTA and FQGNSA. The CDR3 nucleotides read TGTGCCAGCAGCTGGGGACTGACTCCAACTAATGAAAAACTGTTTTTT. This gives the protein CASSWGLTPTNEKLFF.

The genes are TRBV4-2 and TRBJ2-1, with 9 bases that match TRBD1. The V segment lost 5 bases and the J segment 6 bases; nucleotides outside the gene matches: 8. Germline V gene lookup returns CDR1 LGHNA and CDR2 YNFKEQ. The CDR3 is 15 residues long. Here the CDR3 DNA reads TGTGCCAGCAGCTTTACGGGACAGGGAACCAATGAGCAGTTCTTC. Encoded protein: CASSFTGQGTNEQFF.

The chain links TRBV4-3 to TRBJ2-7, with D unresolved. In germline, CDR1 is LGHNA, CDR2 YSLEER. V dropped 2 bases and J dropped 3 bases, with 8 bases sitting between them. There are 13 residues in the CDR3. The DNA of the CDR3 is TGCGCCAGCAGCCAAACACCCAACTACGAGCAGTACTTC. Translated, it gives CASSQTPNYEQYF.

This clone was detected a few times. The chain combines TRBV6-5 with TRBJ1-2; D uncertain. V gave up 3 bases and J gave up 5 bases, with 10 bases separating them. This CDR3 is built from 13 residues. From germline, CDR1 is MNHEY and CDR2 SVGAGI. CDR3 in amino acids: CASSYRENYGYTF. The CDR3 DNA is TGTGCCAGCAGTTATCGGGAGAATTATGGCTACACCTTC.

V gene TRBV4-2 combines with J gene TRBJ2-3; D may be TRBD1 (7 bases). CDR3 length equals 15 residues. The V end was cut by 3 bases, the J end by 5 bases, with 15 bases between. CDR1 and CDR2 from the germline V gene are LGHNA and YNFKEQ. CDR3 loop: CASSHQEGAKDTQYF. CDR3 nucleotide sequence: TGTGCCAGCAGCCACCAGGAGGGGGCCAAAGATACGCAGTATTTT.

The J gene is TRBJ2-3, the V gene TRBV7-7; D gene uncertain. CDR1 and CDR2 (germline): SSHAT, FNYEAQ (reference sequence). Trimming left V 5 bases short and J 4 bases short, with 10 bases between. This CDR3 region has 13 residues. CDR3 amino acids: CASSPARADTQYF. In DNA, the CDR3 is TGTGCCAGCAGCCCCGCCCGGGCAGATACGCAGTATTTT.

The chain recombines TRBV27 with TRBJ2-1, with D unresolved. In germline, CDR1 is MNHEY, CDR2 SMNVEV (reference sequence). V lost 3 bases and J lost 4, with 4 bases in between. This CDR3 contains 12 residues. CDR3 loop: CASSFGYNEQFF. The CDR3 DNA reads as TGTGCCAGCAGTTTCGGGTACAATGAGCAGTTCTTC.

The chain links TRBV5-4 to TRBJ2-5; TRBD2 is a possible D gene (6 bases). In germline, CDR1 is SGHNT, CDR2 YYREEE (reference sequence). This CDR3 region has 13 residues. V was trimmed by 4 bases and J by 1 base, leaving 8 bases between them. CDR3 nucleotides: TGTGCCAGCAGCGGGGGGATCCAAGAGACCCAGTACTTC. Its translation is CASSGGIQETQYF. The full variable domain, its missing parts supplied by reference TRBV5-4 and TRBJ2-5, is ETGVTQSPTHLIKTRGQQVTLRCSSQSGHNTVSWYQQALGQGPQFIFQYYREEENGRGNFPPRFSGLQFPNYSSELNVNALELDDSALYLCASSGGIQETQYFGPGTRLLVL.

In its sample, this clone was seen once. The V and J genes are TRBV10-3 and TRBJ1-3; no reliable D call. Germline V lookup: CDR1 ENHRY, CDR2 SYGVKD. V lost 3 bases to trimming and J lost 8 bases, with 17 bases between them. This CDR3 contains 15 residues. The CDR3 region is CAISERAAGFDTIYF. The CDR3 region has the DNA TGTGCCATCAGTGAAAGGGCAGCGGGGTTTGACACCATATATTTT.

This chain connects TRBV9 to TRBJ2-1; 7 positions match TRBD2. The CDR3 contains 16 residues. Unmatched junction bases numbered 8, after V lost 0 bases and J lost 5 bases. CDR1 and CDR2 (germline): SGDLS, YYNGEE. The CDR3 bases are TGTGCCAGCAGCGTAGGGCTAGCGGATTCTAACAATGAGCAGTTCTTC. It is translated as CASSVGLADSNNEQFF.

CDR3 sequence reads: CASSLASPSGGRQETQYF. CDR3 nucleotides: TGTGCCAGCAGCTTAGCGTCCCCTAGCGGGGGGCGCCAAGAGACCCAGTACTTC. This sequence joins TRBV7-2 and TRBJ2-5, with 11 bases fitting TRBD2. Germline V gene data show CDR1 as SGHTA and CDR2 as FQGNSA. Trimming took 0 bases from V and 1 from J; bases not matched to a gene: 7. The CDR3 is 18 amino acids.

This chain uses TRBV9 with TRBJ2-2, with 9 bases that match TRBD1. The CDR3 is 17 residues long. Germline lookup yields CDR1 SGDLS and CDR2 YYNGEE. The junction had 8 bases not matched to a gene; V was cut back by 4 bases and J by 1 base. This CDR3 reads CASSSFKDRGNTGELFF. The CDR3 bases are TGTGCCAGCAGCTCTTTTAAGGACAGGGGGAACACCGGGGAGCTGTTTTTT.

This chain links TRBV2 with TRBJ2-5, with 11 positions matching TRBD2. CDR1 and CDR2 from the germline V gene are SNHLY and FYNNEI. The V segment lost 3 bases and the J segment 0 bases; nucleotides outside the gene matches: 9. The CDR3 loop spans 18 amino acids. CDR3 nucleotides: TGTGCCAGCAGTGAGGGCCTAGCGGGGGGCGAGTACCAAGAGACCCAGTACTTC. Its protein is CASSEGLAGGEYQETQYF.

The chain's CDR3 is CASTQGGSGNTIYF. The CDR3 DNA reads TGTGCCAGCACCCAGGGGGGTTCTGGAAACACCATATATTTT. V gene TRBV7-6 combines with J gene TRBJ1-3, with TRBD1 matching 7 bases. The germline V gene encodes CDR1 SGHVS and CDR2 FNYEAQ. The CDR3 extends over 14 amino acids. V lost 7 bases to trimming and J lost 1 base; unmatched junction nucleotides: 4.

There are a few counts of this clone. The rearrangement joins TRBV5-1 to TRBJ1-3; maybe TRBD1 (6 bases). CDR3 length equals 15 residues. V was pared by 0 bases and J by 1 base, with 8 bases between. From germline, CDR1 is SGHRS and CDR2 YFSETQ. CDR3 residues: CASSLGGGSGNTIYF. CDR3 DNA: TGCGCCAGCAGCTTGGGAGGGGGTTCTGGAAACACCATATATTTT.

V is TRBV5-1 and J is TRBJ2-1, with a weak D call TRBD2 (5 bases). The CDR3 has 17 residues. V lost 2 bases to trimming and J lost 4 bases, with 19 bases between them. The germline V gene has CDR1 SGHRS and CDR2 YFSETQ. The CDR3 reads CASSFPSRVFEYNEQFF. For the CDR3, the DNA is TGCGCCAGCAGCTTCCCCTCGAGGGTCTTCGAATACAATGAGCAGTTCTTC.

The CDR3 region has the DNA TGTGCCAGCCTCCCCATGGCGGGGCCCCTCGGGGAGCAGTACTTC. Its translation: CASLPMAGPLGEQYF. This sequence joins TRBV6-5 and TRBJ2-7; tentative D call: TRBD2 (6 bases). The CDR3 totals 15 residues. CDR1 is MNHEY, CDR2 SVGAGI, per germline. V dropped 8 bases and J dropped 7 bases, with 24 bases sitting between them.